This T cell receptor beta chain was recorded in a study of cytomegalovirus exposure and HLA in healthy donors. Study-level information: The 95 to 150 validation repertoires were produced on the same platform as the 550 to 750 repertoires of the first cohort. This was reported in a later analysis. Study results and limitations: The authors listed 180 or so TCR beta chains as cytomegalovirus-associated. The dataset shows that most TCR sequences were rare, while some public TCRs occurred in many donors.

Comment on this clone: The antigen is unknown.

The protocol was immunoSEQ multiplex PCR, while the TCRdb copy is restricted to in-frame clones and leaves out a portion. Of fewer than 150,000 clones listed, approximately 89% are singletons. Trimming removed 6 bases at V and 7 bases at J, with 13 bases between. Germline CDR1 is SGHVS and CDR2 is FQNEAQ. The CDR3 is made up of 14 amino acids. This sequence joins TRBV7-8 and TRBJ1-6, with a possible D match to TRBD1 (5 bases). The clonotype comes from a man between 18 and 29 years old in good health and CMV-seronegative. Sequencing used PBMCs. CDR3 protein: CASSGAGWNSPLHF. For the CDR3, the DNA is TGTGCCAGCAGTGGGGCAGGGTGGAATTCACCCCTCCACTTT.